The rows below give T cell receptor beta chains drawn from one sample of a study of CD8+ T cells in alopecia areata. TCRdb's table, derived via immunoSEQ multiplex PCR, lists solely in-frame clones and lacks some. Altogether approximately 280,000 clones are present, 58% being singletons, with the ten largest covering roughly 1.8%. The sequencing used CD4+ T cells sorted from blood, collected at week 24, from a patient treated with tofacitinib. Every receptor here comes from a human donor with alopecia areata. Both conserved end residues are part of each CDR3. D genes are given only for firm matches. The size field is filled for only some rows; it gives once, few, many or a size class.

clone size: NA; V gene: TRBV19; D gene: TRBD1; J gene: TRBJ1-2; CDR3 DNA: TGTGCCAGTAGTATTTTGACAGGGGAAGACTATGGCTACACCTTC; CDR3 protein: CASSILTGEDYGYTF
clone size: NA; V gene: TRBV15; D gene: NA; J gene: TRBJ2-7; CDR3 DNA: TGTGCCACCAGCAGAGATAACAGGGATAGTAGCGAGCAGTACTTC; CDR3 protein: CATSRDNRDSSEQYF
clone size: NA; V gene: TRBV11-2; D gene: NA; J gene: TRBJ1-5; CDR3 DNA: TGTGCCAGCAGCAAAGAGGCTAATCAGCCCCAGCATTTT; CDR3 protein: CASSKEANQPQHF
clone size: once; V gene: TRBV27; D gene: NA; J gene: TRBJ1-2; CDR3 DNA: TGTGCCAGCAGTTTATCCGGGGTACAGGGATTTCCCTACTATGGCTACACCTTC; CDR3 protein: CASSLSGVQGFPYYGYTF
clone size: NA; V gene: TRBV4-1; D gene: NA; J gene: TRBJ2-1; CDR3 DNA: TGCGCCAGCAGCCCTCGCGCCTCCTACAATGAGCAGTTCTTC; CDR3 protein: CASSPRASYNEQFF
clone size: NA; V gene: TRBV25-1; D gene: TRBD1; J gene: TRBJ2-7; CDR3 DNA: TGTGCCAGCAGCGACTACGGACAGGCGTTGTCCTACGAGCAGTACTTC; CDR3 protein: CASSDYGQALSYEQYF
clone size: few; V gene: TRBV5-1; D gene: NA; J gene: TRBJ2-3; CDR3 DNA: TGCGCCAGCAGCTTTTCGACCGCCTACACAGATACGCAGTATTTT; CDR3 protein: CASSFSTAYTDTQYF
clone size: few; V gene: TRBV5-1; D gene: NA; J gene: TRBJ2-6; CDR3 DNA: TGCGCCAGCAGCCGCGAGGGCGGGGCCAACGTCCTGACTTTC; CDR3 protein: CASSREGGANVLTF
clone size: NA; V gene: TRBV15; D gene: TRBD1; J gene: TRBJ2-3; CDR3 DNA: TGTGCCACCAGCAGAGATCGGACAGGGCCCTTAGGGGATACGCAGTATTTT; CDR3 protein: CATSRDRTGPLGDTQYF
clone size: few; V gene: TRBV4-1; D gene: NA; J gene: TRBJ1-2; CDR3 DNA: TGCGCCAGCAGCCAAGGATCAGTGGGGGACTATGGCTACACCTTC; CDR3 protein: CASSQGSVGDYGYTF
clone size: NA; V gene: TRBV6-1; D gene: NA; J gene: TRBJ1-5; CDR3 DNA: TGTGCCAGCAGTGAAAGATACGGAGCATTTTTTCAGCCCCAGCATTTT; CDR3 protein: CASSERYGAFFQPQHF
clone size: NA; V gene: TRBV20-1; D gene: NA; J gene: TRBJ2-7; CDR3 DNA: TGCAGTGCTAGAGATAGTAACGAGCAGTACTTC; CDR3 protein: CSARDSNEQYF
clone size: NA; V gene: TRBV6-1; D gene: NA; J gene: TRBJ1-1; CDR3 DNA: TGTGCCAGCAGTGAGCCAGGGGTCGCTTTCTTT; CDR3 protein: CASSEPGVAFF
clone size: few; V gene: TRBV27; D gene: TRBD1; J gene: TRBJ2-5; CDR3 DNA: TGTGCCAGCAAACCCGGACAGGGCGGATCGACCCAGTACTTC; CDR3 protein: CASKPGQGGSTQYF
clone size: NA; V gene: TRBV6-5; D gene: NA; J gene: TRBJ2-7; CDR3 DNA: TGTGCCAGCAGTTACTCTGGCTTCACCGCCTACGAGCAGTACTTC; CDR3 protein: CASSYSGFTAYEQYF
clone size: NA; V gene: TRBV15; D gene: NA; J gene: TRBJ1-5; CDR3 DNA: TGTGCCACCAGCGATGGGGGGGGCAAGGTTCAGCCCCAGCATTTT; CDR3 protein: CATSDGGGKVQPQHF
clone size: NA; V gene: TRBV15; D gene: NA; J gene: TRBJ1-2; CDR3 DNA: TGTGCCACCAGCAGAGACCGACTGGATCCCCCCTATGGCTACACCTTC; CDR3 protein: CATSRDRLDPPYGYTF
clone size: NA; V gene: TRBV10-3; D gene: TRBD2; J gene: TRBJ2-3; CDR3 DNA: TGTGCCATCACCCCGGACTTGGCCGGGGGGAAGCAGTATTTT; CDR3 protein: CAITPDLAGGKQYF
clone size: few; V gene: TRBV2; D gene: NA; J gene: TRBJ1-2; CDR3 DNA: TGTGCCAGCACGAGAGGCAGGGTGGATGGCTACACCTTC; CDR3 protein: CASTRGRVDGYTF
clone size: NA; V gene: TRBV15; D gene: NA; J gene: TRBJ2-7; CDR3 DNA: TGTGCCACCAGCAGTGAGTTACACAGGGGACTTGCTAGGGAGCAGTACTTC; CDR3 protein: CATSSELHRGLAREQYF
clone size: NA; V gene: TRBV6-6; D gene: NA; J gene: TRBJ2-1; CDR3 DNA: TGTGCCAGCAGTTCCCCCAACGGGGTCAACGAGCAGTTCTTC; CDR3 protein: CASSSPNGVNEQFF
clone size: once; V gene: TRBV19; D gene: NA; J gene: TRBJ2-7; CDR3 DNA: TGTGCCAGCAGCTCGGCAATCCCCTACGAGCAGTACTTC; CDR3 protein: CASSSAIPYEQYF